What follows are 23 T cell receptor beta chains derived from one specimen sequenced in a study of vaccination and CD4 T cells after COVID-19. An Oncomine TCR Beta short-read assay was used to sequence the DNA from cultured CD4+ T cells. TCRdb used MiXCR to reprocess the PCR reads, holding one entry per CDR3 protein. The data contain 12,000 or so distinct CDR3 sequences, more than 60% of them singletons. The treatment: approximately 11-day PBMC culture with coronavirus spike peptide pools or control peptides (ViraFEST assay). The antigens of these receptors remain unknown. Sequencing was performed on CD4+ T cells from blood, cultured in vitro. Receptors were obtained from a human donor who had recovered from COVID-19.

This chain uses TRBV5-3 with TRBJ1-1; D is ambiguous. TRBV5-3 is an ORF for which the function is uncertain. CDR3 size: 15 residues. V lost 0 bases and J lost 3, with 12 bases in between. In DNA, the CDR3 is TGTGCCAGAAGCTTGGACGCAGGCTCCGACACTGAAGCTTTCTTT. Translation gives CARSLDAGSDTEAFF.

This sequence joins TRBV27 and TRBJ2-2, with 9 bases matching TRBD1. This CDR3 is built from 15 residues. V gave up 7 bases and J gave up 6 bases; unmatched junction bases: 9. CDR1 and CDR2 from the germline V gene are MNHEY and SMNVEV (reference sequence). The CDR3 nucleotides are TGTGCCAGCACAAGACAGGGGGTAGTCGCCGGGGAGCTGTTTTTT. This sequence encodes CASTRQGVVAGELFF.

The V gene is TRBV5-4, the J gene TRBJ2-1; 10 positions match TRBD2. The ends lost 5 bases at V and 6 bases at J; junction bases unmatched: 8. Germline CDR1 SGHNT, CDR2 YYREEE (reference sequence). The CDR3 has 15 residues. The CDR3 DNA sequence: TGTGCCAGCAGGAGAACTAGCGGGAAAGTCAATGAGCAGTTCTTC. Translation gives CASRRTSGKVNEQFF.

The rearrangement uses TRBV7-9 and TRBJ2-1, with no clear D. There are 13 residues in the CDR3. Germline V gives CDR1 SEHNR, CDR2 FQNEAQ (reference sequence). V gave up 4 bases and J gave up 5 bases, with 9 bases separating them. CDR3 sequence: CASSYGQNNEQFF. The DNA of the CDR3 is TGTGCCAGCAGCTATGGCCAGAACAATGAGCAGTTCTTC.

The chain joins TRBV7-2 to TRBJ1-2; D gene uncertain. Deletions cut 5 bases from V and 2 bases from J, with 9 bases between. Germline V lookup: CDR1 SGHTA, CDR2 FQGNSA. The length of the CDR3 is 13 residues. The CDR3 spells CASSPQRNYGYTF. The CDR3 nucleotides read TGTGCCAGCAGCCCACAGAGGAACTATGGCTACACCTTC.

The rearrangement uses TRBV10-3 and TRBJ2-3, with D perhaps TRBD2 (5 bases). This CDR3 comprises 17 residues. V lost 2 bases and J 4 bases, leaving 19 bases between the germline ends. Germline CDR1 reads ENHRY; CDR2 reads SYGVKD. This CDR3 is CAISEPPVAGGSDTQYF. The CDR3 DNA reads TGTGCCATCAGTGAGCCACCTGTAGCTGGAGGTTCAGATACGCAGTATTTT.

The chain is built from TRBV15 and TRBJ1-2, with 10 bases aligning to TRBD1. CDR3 length equals 15 residues. Germline V gene data show CDR1 as LNHNV and CDR2 as YYDKDF (reference sequence). Trimming took 3 bases from V and 8 from J; bases not matched to a gene: 9. In DNA form, the CDR3 reads TGTGCCACCAGCAGGGGGGCCGGGACAGGGGAAGGCTACACCTTC. The encoded protein is CATSRGAGTGEGYTF.

The rearrangement joins TRBV28 to TRBJ1-5; possibly TRBD1 for D (5 bases). Deletions cut 2 bases from V and 4 bases from J, with 18 bases between. The CDR3 runs 17 residues. CDR1 and CDR2 (germline): MDHEN, SYDVKM. The CDR3 bases are TGTGCCAGCAGTTTACTTTTTGGGGCAGGGCAAAATCAGCCCCAGCATTTT. This sequence encodes CASSLLFGAGQNQPQHF.

This chain joins TRBV19 and TRBJ1-1; TRBD1 agrees at 8 bases. Germline-derived CDR1 and CDR2 are LNHDA and SQIVND (reference sequence). After removal of 3 bases from V and 1 base from J, the junction contained 4 bases not matched to a gene. The CDR3 sequence is 15 residues long. CDR3 protein: CASSIIGQGNTEAFF. The CDR3 nucleotides read TGTGCCAGTAGTATTATCGGACAGGGGAACACTGAAGCTTTCTTT.

V usage is TRBV20-1 and J usage is TRBJ2-5; a weak D match, TRBD2 (6 bases). Germline V gene sequence: CDR1 DFQATT, CDR2 SNEGSKA (reference sequence). This CDR3 is 14 amino acids long. With 3 bases removed from V and 4 bases from J, the gap between germline ends came to 15 bases. CDR3: CSASTRGTGETQYF. The CDR3 DNA sequence: TGCAGTGCTAGTACCCGCGGGACGGGAGAGACCCAGTACTTC.

The chain links TRBV15 to TRBJ2-7; D is perhaps TRBD2 (5 bases). This CDR3 has 17 amino acids. V lost 5 bases and J 3 bases, leaving 23 bases between the germline ends. CDR1 and CDR2 from the germline V gene are LNHNV and YYDKDF (reference sequence). The CDR3 DNA reads as TGTGCCACCAGCGGGAGAGCCGCTTCCCGGAACTACTACGAGCAGTACTTC. Protein sequence: CATSGRAASRNYYEQYF.

This chain links TRBV7-2 with TRBJ1-1; 8 nucleotides align to TRBD1. CDR3 size: 15 residues. V gave up 0 bases and J gave up 5 bases; unmatched junction bases: 5. Germline V gene data show CDR1 as SGHTA and CDR2 as FQGNSA. In nucleotides, the CDR3 is TGTGCCAGCAGCTTAGCGCAGGGGGCGGTGACTGAAGCTTTCTTT. The encoded protein is CASSLAQGAVTEAFF.

This clonotype was seen just once. The J gene is TRBJ2-5, the V gene TRBV21-1; TRBD2, the table's D call, was not compared with the DNA. TRBV21-1 is tagged as a pseudogene. CDR3 length equals 19 residues. This CDR3 is CASSSRPTSGRAPEETQYF. The CDR3 coding sequence is TGTGCCAGCAGCTCCCGTCCGACTAGCGGGAGGGCGCCCGAAGAGACCCAGTACTTC.

The V gene is TRBV6-1, the J gene TRBJ1-1; no reliable D call. The CDR3 is 10 residues long. Trimming left V 2 bases short and J 10 bases short, with 5 bases between. Germline V gene lookup returns CDR1 MNHNS and CDR2 SASEGT. CDR3 sequence (DNA): TGTGCCAGCAGTGAACGAGGAGCTTTCTTT. Translating it yields CASSERGAFF.

This clonotype was counted once. CDR3 region: CASSLSGYYGYTF. CDR3 coding DNA: TGTGCCAGCAGCTTATCGGGGTATTATGGCTACACCTTC. This chain links TRBV5-6 with TRBJ1-2, with D uncertain. The germline V and J ends were trimmed by 2 bases and 5 bases, with 10 bases remaining between them. The CDR3 runs to 13 residues. Germline values: CDR1 SGHDT, CDR2 YYEEEE.

V usage is TRBV2 and J usage is TRBJ2-5; TRBD2 matches 8 bases. The trim removed 4 bases at V and 2 bases at J, leaving 3 bases unmatched. The germline gives CDR1 SNHLY, CDR2 FYNNEI. The length of the CDR3 is 14 residues. The CDR3 coding sequence is TGTGCCAGCAGTGTTTCGGGAGGGCAAGAGACCCAGTACTTC. Its protein is CASSVSGGQETQYF.

The chain joins TRBV7-2 to TRBJ2-4; D is unclear. This CDR3 comprises 15 residues. Trimming removed 4 bases at V and 0 bases at J, with 10 bases between. Germline lookup yields CDR1 SGHTA and CDR2 FQGNSA. The CDR3 reads CASSSLPRAKNIQYF. The CDR3 nucleotides read TGTGCCAGCAGCTCCCTACCCAGAGCCAAAAACATTCAGTACTTC.

This clonotype was seen more than once but under ten times. The rearrangement joins TRBV19 to TRBJ2-3, with D unclear. CDR1 and CDR2 (germline): LNHDA, SQIVND (reference sequence). CDR3 size: 13 residues. V gave up 7 bases and J gave up 0 bases, with 8 bases separating them. The CDR3 here is CASNRASTDTQYF. The CDR3 bases are TGTGCCAGTAACCGAGCTAGCACAGATACGCAGTATTTT.

Points on this clonotype: One end of the junction does not line up with germline, which may come from a read error. V usage is TRBV9 and J usage is TRBJ1-5; TRBD1 aligns across 11 bases. CDR1 and CDR2 (germline): SGDLS, YYNGEE. The CDR3 runs to 14 residues. CDR3 loop: CTSSGRDRGEPQHF. CDR3 coding DNA: TGTACCAGCAGCGGCCGGGACAGGGGGGAGCCCCAGCATTTT. The entire variable domain, with the rest obtained from reference TRBV9 and TRBJ1-5, is as follows: DSGVTQTPKHLITATGQRVTLRCSPRSGDLSVYWYQQSLDQGLQFLIQYYNGEERAKGNILERFSAQQFPDLHSELNLSSLELGDSALYFCTSSGRDRGEPQHFGDGTRLSIL.

J is TRBJ1-1 and V is TRBV20-1; 9 nucleotides agree with TRBD1. The CDR3 consists of 14 residues. V dropped 6 bases and J dropped 0; count of bases not matched to a gene: 5. Germline assignment: CDR1 DFQATT and CDR2 SNEGSKA (reference sequence). CDR3 sequence: CSARTGVLNTEAFF. The CDR3 DNA follows: TGCAGTGCAAGGACAGGGGTGCTGAACACTGAAGCTTTCTTT.

Only one count was recorded for this clonotype. The chain is built from TRBV5-4 and TRBJ2-3; D is perhaps TRBD2 (5 bases). V lost 4 bases to trimming and J lost 2 bases, with 20 bases between them. Per the germline V gene, CDR1 is SGHNT and CDR2 is YYREEE (reference sequence). CDR3 length: 17 residues. For the CDR3, the DNA is TGTGCCAGCAGCCCTTGGTTAGGGCGGACTCACACAGATACGCAGTATTTT. Residues: CASSPWLGRTHTDTQYF.

CDR3 sequence (DNA): TGTGCCAGCAGGGAAGGTAGCACAGATACGCAGTATTTT. Residues: CASREGSTDTQYF. The rearrangement links TRBV11-2 to TRBJ2-3; D gene uncertain. V lost 6 bases to trimming and J lost 0 bases, with 7 bases between them. The CDR3 runs 13 residues. CDR1 is SGHAT and CDR2 is FQNNGV in the germline V gene.

V and J are TRBV28 and TRBJ2-1; 8 bases fit TRBD1. The CDR3 extends over 16 amino acids. The junction had 9 bases not matched to a gene; V was cut back by 4 bases and J by 4 bases. CDR1 is MDHEN and CDR2 is SYDVKM in the germline V gene. Here the CDR3 reads CASSSPDRGNYNEQFF. The CDR3 nucleotides are TGTGCCAGCAGTTCTCCAGACAGGGGTAATTACAATGAGCAGTTCTTC.